Following are 9 T cell receptor beta chains from one sample sequenced in a study of blood T cells in healthy people across ages. Then a second PCR, running about 6 to 12 cycles, was carried out with a sample-barcoded 5' primer and a J-beta primer mix. TCRdb called the 5' RACE reads again in MiXCR, with one record for every CDR3 protein. There are fewer than 1.5 million distinct CDR3 sequences in the sample; around two fifths occur only once, and approximately 7.9% lies in the top ten. The sequenced material came from blood. These receptor sequences come from a woman aged 18-29 years in good health.

This clonotype occurred a few times. V and J are TRBV28 and TRBJ1-1, with 8 nucleotides matching TRBD1. Germline loops: CDR1 MDHEN, CDR2 SYDVKM. V gave up 6 bases and J gave up 7 bases; unmatched junction bases: 10. The CDR3 contains 14 residues. CDR3 region: CASSLTGVVGEAFF. DNA for the CDR3: TGTGCCAGCAGCCTGACAGGGGTAGTTGGTGAAGCTTTCTTT.

This chain joins TRBV2 and TRBJ1-6; 8 nucleotides line up with TRBD1. V was pared by 11 bases and J by 7 bases, with 7 bases of the junction left unmatched. Germline V CDR1 and CDR2: SNHLY, FYNNEI. The CDR3 totals 13 residues. Here the CDR3 reads CAALQGENSPLHF. Written as DNA, the CDR3 is TGTGCCGCCCTACAGGGGGAGAATTCACCCCTCCACTTT.

V is TRBV4-2 and J is TRBJ2-5; TRBD2 matches 7 bases. Germline CDR1 and CDR2: LGHNA and YNFKEQ. Trimming at V came to 4 bases and at J to 3 bases, leaving 5 bases not matched to a gene. The CDR3 spans 14 residues. In DNA form, the CDR3 reads TGTGCCAGCAGCCCTCCAGGGAGGGAAGAGACCCAGTACTTC. Amino acid sequence: CASSPPGREETQYF.

This clonotype was picked up a small number of times. The rearrangement joins TRBV12-3 or TRBV12-4 to TRBJ2-3; D unresolved. The CDR3 has 13 residues. Trimming took off 5 bases at V and 4 bases at J, with 10 bases between the two ends. CDR3 sequence reads: CASSDRRADTQYF. CDR3 nucleotide sequence: TGTGCCAGCAGTGACCGGCGTGCAGATACGCAGTATTTT.

The V call is TRBV2, the J call TRBJ1-5; 11 nucleotides match TRBD1. Germline assignment: CDR1 SNHLY and CDR2 FYNNEI. The CDR3 spans 20 residues. J was trimmed by 5 bases and V by 0 bases; bases with no gene match: 15. The CDR3 DNA reads as TGTGCCAGCAGTGAAGCGCGTCGGGACAGGGGGGGAGGCTGGGATCAGCCCCAGCATTTT. It codes for CASSEARRDRGGGWDQPQHF.

Comments on this clonotype: At one end, the junction sequence differs from germline, possibly due to a read error. The CDR3 spells CASSSHRTGRVVDAQYF. DNA of the CDR3: TGCGCTAGCAGCTCCCATAGGACAGGGCGTGTCGTAGATGCGCAGTATTTT. The rearrangement joins TRBV5-1 to TRBJ2-3; 8 positions match TRBD1. The length of the CDR3 is 17 residues. CDR1 and CDR2 (germline): SGHRS, YFSETQ.

This clonotype was seen just once. The chain is built from TRBV2 and TRBJ2-5; no definite D call. The CDR3 loop spans 13 amino acids. The ends were cut back, 4 bases at V and 5 bases at J, with 11 bases in the middle. Looked up from germline, CDR1 is SNHLY and CDR2 is FYNNEI. CDR3 in amino acids: CASSVEDVETQYF. In DNA, the CDR3 is TGTGCCAGCAGTGTGGAAGACGTGGAGACCCAGTACTTC.

This sequence joins TRBV7-6 and TRBJ1-6; 7 positions agree with TRBD1. There are 14 residues in the CDR3. Trimming cost V 4 bases and J 9 bases; bases outside gene matches: 6. Looked up from germline, CDR1 is SGHVS and CDR2 is FNYEAQ. For the CDR3, the DNA is TGTGCCAGCAGCTCAGGGACAGTTGGTTCACCCCTCCACTTT. As protein: CASSSGTVGSPLHF.

The rearrangement joins TRBV20-1 to TRBJ1-2; no reliable D call. The CDR3 consists of 14 residues. Germline V gene sequence: CDR1 DFQATT, CDR2 SNEGSKA (reference sequence). V lost 0 bases to trimming and J lost 0 bases, with 8 bases between them. CDR3 in amino acids: CSARDQTANYGYTF. CDR3 DNA sequence: TGCAGTGCTAGAGATCAAACAGCTAACTATGGCTACACCTTC.